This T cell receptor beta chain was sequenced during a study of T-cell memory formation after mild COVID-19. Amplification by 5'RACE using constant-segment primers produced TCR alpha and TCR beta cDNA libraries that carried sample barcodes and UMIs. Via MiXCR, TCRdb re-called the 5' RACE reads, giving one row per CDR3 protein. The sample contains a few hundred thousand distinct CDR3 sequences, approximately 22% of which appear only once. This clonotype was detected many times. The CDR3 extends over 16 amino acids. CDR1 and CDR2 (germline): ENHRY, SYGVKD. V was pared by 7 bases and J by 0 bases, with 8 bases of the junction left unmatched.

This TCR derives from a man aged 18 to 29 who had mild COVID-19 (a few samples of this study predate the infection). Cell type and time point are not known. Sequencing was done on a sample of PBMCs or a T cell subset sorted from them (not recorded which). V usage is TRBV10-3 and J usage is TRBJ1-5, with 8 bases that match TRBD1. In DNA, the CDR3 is TGTGCCATCAAAAACGACAGGGGTGATAGCAATCAGCCCCAGCATTTT. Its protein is CAIKNDRGDSNQPQHF.